This note documents a single TCR beta chain sequence. The target antigen is unknown. This sample is part of a study of early T cells in non-severe SARS-CoV-2 infection. Study-level background: It was bulk RNA from unsorted whole blood that was sequenced, and the chains were unpaired. Overall study findings and caveats: Using VDJdb, the matching emphasized anti-spike CD8 responses while missing private and CD4 specificities.

Individual cDNA molecules received unique molecular identifiers during library preparation. TCRdb itself ran the 5' RACE reads through MiXCR, one entry per CDR3 protein. Among 70,000 to 90,000 distinct CDR3 sequences listed, 15% were seen once. This CDR3 has 15 amino acids. Trimming at V came to 0 bases and at J to 10 bases, leaving 9 bases not matched to a gene. The germline CDR1 and CDR2 sequences are SGHAT and FQNNGV. This receptor was identified in an adult who was a healthcare worker with PCR-confirmed SARS-CoV-2 infection or an uninfected control (not recorded which). Sequencing was performed on whole blood. V gene TRBV11-2 combines with J gene TRBJ2-1, with 7 bases lining up with TRBD2. This CDR3 reads CASSLEAGISPEQFF. The CDR3 DNA reads as TGTGCCAGCAGCTTAGAAGCGGGAATTTCCCCGGAGCAGTTCTTC.